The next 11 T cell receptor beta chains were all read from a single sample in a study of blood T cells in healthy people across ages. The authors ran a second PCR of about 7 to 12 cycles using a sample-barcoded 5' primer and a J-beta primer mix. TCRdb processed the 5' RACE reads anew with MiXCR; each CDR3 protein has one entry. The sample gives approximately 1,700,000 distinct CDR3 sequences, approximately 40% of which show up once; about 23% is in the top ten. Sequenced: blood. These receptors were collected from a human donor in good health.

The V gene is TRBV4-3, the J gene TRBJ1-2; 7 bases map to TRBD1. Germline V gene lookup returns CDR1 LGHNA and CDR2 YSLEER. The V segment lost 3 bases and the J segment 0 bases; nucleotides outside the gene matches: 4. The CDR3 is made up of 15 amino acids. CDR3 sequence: CASSHLTGANYGYTF. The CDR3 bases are TGCGCCAGCAGCCACCTCACAGGGGCTAACTATGGCTACACCTTC.

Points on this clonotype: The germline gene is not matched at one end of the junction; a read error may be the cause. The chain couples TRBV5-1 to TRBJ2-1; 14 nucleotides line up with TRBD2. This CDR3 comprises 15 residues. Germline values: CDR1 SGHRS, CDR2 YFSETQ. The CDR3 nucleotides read TGCGCCGGCAGCTTGACTAGCGGGGGGGCAAATGAGCAGTTCTTC. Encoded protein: CAGSLTSGGANEQFF.

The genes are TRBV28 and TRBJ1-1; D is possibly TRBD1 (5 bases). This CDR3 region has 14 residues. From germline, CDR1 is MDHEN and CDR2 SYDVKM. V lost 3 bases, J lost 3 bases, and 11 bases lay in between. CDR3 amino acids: CASSFGTTDTEAFF. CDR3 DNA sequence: TGTGCCAGCAGTTTCGGTACGACAGACACTGAAGCTTTCTTT. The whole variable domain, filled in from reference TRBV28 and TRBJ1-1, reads DVKVTQSSRYLVKRTGEKVFLECVQDMDHENMFWYRQDPGLGLRLIYFSYDVKMKEKGDIPEGYSVSREKKERFSLILESASTNQTSMYLCASSFGTTDTEAFFGQGTRLTVV.

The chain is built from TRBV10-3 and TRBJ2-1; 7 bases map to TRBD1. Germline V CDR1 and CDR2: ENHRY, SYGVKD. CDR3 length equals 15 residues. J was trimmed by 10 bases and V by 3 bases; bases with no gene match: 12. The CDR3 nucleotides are TGTGCCATCAGTGAACCGAGACAGGGTTTTTGGGAGCAGTTCTTC. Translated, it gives CAISEPRQGFWEQFF.

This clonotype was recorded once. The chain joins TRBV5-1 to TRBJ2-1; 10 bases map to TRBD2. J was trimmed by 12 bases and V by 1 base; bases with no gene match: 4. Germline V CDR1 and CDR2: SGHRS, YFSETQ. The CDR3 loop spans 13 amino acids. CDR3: CASSLLERGGQFF. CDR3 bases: TGCGCCAGCAGCTTGTTAGAGCGGGGGGGGCAGTTCTTC.

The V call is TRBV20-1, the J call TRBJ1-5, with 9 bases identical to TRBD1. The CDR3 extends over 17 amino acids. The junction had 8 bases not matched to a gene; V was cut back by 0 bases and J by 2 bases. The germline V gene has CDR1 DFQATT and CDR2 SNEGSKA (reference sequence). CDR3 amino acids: CSARDGTGRWGNQPQHF. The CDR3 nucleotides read TGCAGTGCTAGAGATGGGACAGGGCGGTGGGGCAATCAGCCCCAGCATTTT.

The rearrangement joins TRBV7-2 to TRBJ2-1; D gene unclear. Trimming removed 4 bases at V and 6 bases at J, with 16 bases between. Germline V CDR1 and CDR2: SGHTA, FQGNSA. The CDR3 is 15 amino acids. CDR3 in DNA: TGTGCCAGCAGCTCCTCCCAGGTCCTACTCAATGAGCAGTTCTTC. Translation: CASSSSQVLLNEQFF.

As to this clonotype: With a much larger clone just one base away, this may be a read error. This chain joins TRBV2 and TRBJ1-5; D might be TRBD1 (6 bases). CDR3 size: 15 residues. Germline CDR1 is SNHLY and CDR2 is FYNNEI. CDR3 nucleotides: TGTGCCAGCAGGGAAGGGACCCTAGGGGGACGGCCCCAGCATTTT. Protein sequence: CASREGTLGGRPQHF.

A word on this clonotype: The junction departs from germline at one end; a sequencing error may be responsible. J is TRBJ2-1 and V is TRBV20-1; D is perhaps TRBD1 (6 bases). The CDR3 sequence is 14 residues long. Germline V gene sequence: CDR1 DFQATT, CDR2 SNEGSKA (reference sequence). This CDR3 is CSAGAQGVYSEQFF. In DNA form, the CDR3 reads TGCAGTGCGGGGGCCCAGGGCGTCTACAGTGAGCAGTTCTTC.

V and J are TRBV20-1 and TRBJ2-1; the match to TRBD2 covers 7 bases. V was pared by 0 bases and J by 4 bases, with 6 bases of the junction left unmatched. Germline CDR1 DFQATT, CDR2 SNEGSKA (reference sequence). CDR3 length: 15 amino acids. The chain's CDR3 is CSARDTGAGYNEQFF. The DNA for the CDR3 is TGCAGTGCTAGAGACACGGGAGCGGGGTACAATGAGCAGTTCTTC.

CDR3 in amino acids: CASSPGQFLKAFF. The CDR3, as DNA: TGTGCCAGCAGCCCGGGACAGTTTCTTAAAGCTTTCTTT. The chain employs TRBV6-2 or TRBV6-3 and TRBJ1-1; 7 nucleotides match TRBD1. The CDR3 has 13 residues. Losses at the gene ends were 6 bases for V and 9 bases for J; bases not matched to a gene: 10. Germline CDR1 reads MNHEY; CDR2 reads SVGEGT.